These 13 T cell receptor beta chains were sequenced from one sample in a study of T cells in Graves' hyperthyroidism and ophthalmopathy. Authors of the study amplified TCR beta CDR3 regions from RNA transcripts. The TCR CDR3 was amplified in a first-round RT-PCR using the HTBI primer set. TCRdb re-analysed the multiplex PCR reads in MiXCR, keeping a single row per CDR3 protein. The top ten hold roughly 7% of the sample, which has 550,000 to 600,000 distinct CDR3 sequences, 13% to 15% seen once. The material sequenced was blood. The receptors come from a woman aged 18-29 years with Graves' ophthalmopathy.

At least ten counts were recorded for this clonotype. The CDR3 DNA is TGTGCCTGGAGTGAGCGGGAGGGGTACAATGAGCAGTTCTTC. The encoded protein is CAWSEREGYNEQFF. V is TRBV30 and J is TRBJ2-1, with 10 nucleotides matching TRBD2. The CDR3 contains 14 residues. Germline V gene data show CDR1 as GTSNPN and CDR2 as SVGIG (reference sequence). V lost 1 base and J lost 4; bases outside the gene matches: 1.

V gene TRBV20-1 combines with J gene TRBJ1-2; D remains unclear. Germline V gives CDR1 DFQATT, CDR2 SNEGSKA (reference sequence). The CDR3 loop spans 10 amino acids. The CDR3 loop reads CSAYNYGYTF. CDR3 DNA: TGCAGCGCCTACAACTATGGCTACACCTTC.

This clonotype was picked up many times. The chain carries TRBV2 and TRBJ1-1; D remains ambiguous. Per germline, CDR1 SNHLY and CDR2 FYNNEI. CDR3 size: 13 residues. Deletions cut 8 bases from V and 0 bases from J, with 10 bases between. The CDR3 is CASLQRMNTEAFF. The CDR3 DNA is TGTGCCAGCCTACAGCGAATGAACACTGAAGCTTTCTTT.

The count of this clonotype is one. This chain connects TRBV4-3 to TRBJ2-1; possibly TRBD2 for D (5 bases). The CDR3 is 13 amino acids. Per the germline V gene, CDR1 is LGHNA and CDR2 is YSLEER. V shed 4 bases and J shed 3 bases, with 7 bases lying between them. CDR3 in DNA: TGCGCCAGCAGCCGAGGGAACTACAATGAGCAGTTCTTC. This gives the protein CASSRGNYNEQFF.

This clonotype was found many times. The J gene is TRBJ2-1, the V gene TRBV12-3 or TRBV12-4; TRBD2 aligns across 12 bases. This CDR3 has 18 amino acids. V shed 2 bases, J shed 5 bases, and the junction held 10 bases outside the gene matches. The CDR3 region is CASSLRTGLAGGNNEQFF. The CDR3 DNA reads TGTGCCAGCAGTTTAAGGACCGGGCTAGCGGGAGGGAACAATGAGCAGTTCTTC.

This clonotype was observed a handful of times. The chain uses TRBV29-1 and TRBJ2-5; no firm D call. The CDR3 runs to 14 residues. CDR1 is SQVTM, CDR2 ANQGSEA, per germline. Trimming pared 2 bases from V and 4 bases from J, leaving 14 bases between. The CDR3 protein is CSVENLGLGETQYF. CDR3 nucleotides: TGCAGCGTTGAAAATCTAGGGCTCGGAGAGACCCAGTACTTC. Filled out from reference TRBV29-1 and TRBJ2-5, the complete variable domain reads SAVISQKPSRDICQRGTSLTIQCQVDSQVTMMFWYRQQPGQSLTLIATANQGSEATYESGFVIDKFPISRPNLTFSTLTVSNMSPEDSSIYLCSVENLGLGETQYFGPGTRLLVL.

This clonotype has more than one count but fewer than ten. This chain connects TRBV15 to TRBJ2-1; the match to TRBD2 covers 11 bases. Trimming cost V 0 bases and J 7 bases; bases outside gene matches: 2. CDR1 is LNHNV and CDR2 is YYDKDF in the germline V gene (reference sequence). The CDR3 is made up of 15 amino acids. CDR3 residues: CATSREGTSGNEQFF. The CDR3 DNA sequence: TGTGCCACCAGCAGAGAAGGGACTAGCGGAAATGAGCAGTTCTTC.

The sample holds a few counts of this clonotype. The chain couples TRBV9 to TRBJ2-5, with 8 positions matching TRBD1. V dropped 3 bases and J dropped 2; count of bases not matched to a gene: 6. Germline-derived CDR1 and CDR2 are SGDLS and YYNGEE. This CDR3 has 15 amino acids. This CDR3 reads CASSGGQGTQETQYF. The CDR3 coding sequence is TGTGCCAGCAGCGGAGGACAGGGAACTCAAGAGACCCAGTACTTC.

A remark on this clonotype: An end of the junction differs from the germline gene, which may be a read error. V gene TRBV7-7 combines with J gene TRBJ2-1; D gene unclear. This CDR3 contains 16 residues. The V gene's germline CDR1 is SSHAT and CDR2 FNYEAQ (reference sequence). The CDR3 region has the DNA TGTGCTAGCAGCTTAGGTGTACCCGGCTCCTACAATGAGCAGTTCTTC. This codes for CASSLGVPGSYNEQFF.

The chain recombines TRBV6-2 or TRBV6-3 with TRBJ1-5; D is undetermined. V shed 1 base and J shed 2 bases, with 12 bases lying between them. Per the germline V gene, CDR1 is MNHEY and CDR2 is SVGEGT. This CDR3 contains 16 residues. CDR3 region: CASSYLLTGGNQPQHF. CDR3 bases: TGTGCCAGCAGTTACTTACTAACCGGCGGCAATCAGCCCCAGCATTTT.

At least ten counts were recorded for this clonotype. V is TRBV20-1 and J is TRBJ2-7, with D possibly being TRBD1 (6 bases). Between the trimmed V and J ends, which lost 2 bases and 0 bases, there was a span of 11 bases. The CDR3 is 14 amino acids. Per the germline V gene, CDR1 is DFQATT and CDR2 is SNEGSKA (reference sequence). CDR3 region: CSARRTGSSYEQYF. Here the CDR3 DNA reads TGCAGTGCTAGAAGAACAGGGAGCTCCTACGAGCAGTACTTC.

In this sample, this clonotype turned up many times. The chain uses TRBV12-3 or TRBV12-4 and TRBJ2-1, with TRBD2 matching over 7 bases. The V gene end was trimmed by 5 bases and the J gene end by 0 bases; junction bases not matched to a gene: 4. CDR3 length equals 15 residues. CDR3 nucleotide sequence: TGTGCCAGCAGTCGTCCTAGCGGCTCCTACAATGAGCAGTTCTTC. Protein sequence: CASSRPSGSYNEQFF.

This clonotype was detected a few times. V gene TRBV6-5 combines with J gene TRBJ2-7; D is perhaps TRBD1 (5 bases). V was pared by 0 bases and J by 6 bases, with 21 bases between. CDR1 and CDR2 (germline): MNHEY, SVGAGI. CDR3 length equals 17 residues. CDR3 in amino acids: CASSYSGPDTILSEQYF. The CDR3 bases are TGTGCCAGCAGTTACTCGGGCCCGGACACAATCCTCAGCGAGCAGTACTTC.